This T cell receptor beta chain was retrieved from a study of T cell repertoires in cytomegalovirus infection. About the research overall: Public TCR beta signature analysis indicated the presence of both CMV infection and matching HLA type. Findings and limits, study-wide: HLA-C-restricted CMV-specific TCR beta clonotypes were dominant in the ex vivo response.

This CDR3 is 14 amino acids long. V trimming: 6 bases; J trimming: 3 bases; junction bases outside the gene matches: 5. Remarks on this clonotype: What it binds is not known.

TCRdb called the reads again in MiXCR, with one record for every CDR3 protein. The table has 300,000 or so distinct CDR3 sequences, roughly a tenth seen once; the top ten hold over 2.5%. The clonotype was recovered from a human donor in good health (CMV status not recorded). Some clones in this sample may be carry-over from other donors' samples. Sequenced material: PBMCs. V gene TRBV12-3 or TRBV12-4 combines with J gene TRBJ1-5; 7 nucleotides align to TRBD1. CDR3 coding DNA: TGTGCCAGCAGCACAGGGGACGCCAATCAGCCCCAGCATTTT. Translation gives CASSTGDANQPQHF.